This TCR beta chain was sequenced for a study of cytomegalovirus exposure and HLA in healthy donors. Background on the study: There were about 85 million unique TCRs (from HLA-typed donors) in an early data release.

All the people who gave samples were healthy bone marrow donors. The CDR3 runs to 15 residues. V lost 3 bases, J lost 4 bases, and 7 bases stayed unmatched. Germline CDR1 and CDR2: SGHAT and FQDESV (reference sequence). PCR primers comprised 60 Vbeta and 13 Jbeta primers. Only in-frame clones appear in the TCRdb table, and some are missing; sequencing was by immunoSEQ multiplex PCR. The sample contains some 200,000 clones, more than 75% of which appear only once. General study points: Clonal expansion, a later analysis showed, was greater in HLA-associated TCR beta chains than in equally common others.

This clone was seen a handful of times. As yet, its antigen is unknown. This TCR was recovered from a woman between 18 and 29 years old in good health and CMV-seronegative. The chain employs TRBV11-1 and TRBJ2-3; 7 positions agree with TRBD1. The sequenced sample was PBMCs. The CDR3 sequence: CASSFSWDRADTQYF. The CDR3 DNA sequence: TGTGCCAGCAGCTTTTCTTGGGACAGAGCAGATACGCAGTATTTT.